These 21 T cell receptor beta chains were sequenced from one sample in a study of shared clonotypes between healthy human individuals. The naive CD8 population came from CD45RO-negative cells selected for CCR7, without terminally differentiated effector memory CD45RA+ cells. Sequenced by immunoSEQ multiplex PCR; TCRdb stores in-frame clones only, minus some. The sample lists millions of clones, less than 95% seen once, with around 1.1% in the top ten. The specimen sequenced was naive CD8+ T cells sorted from blood. The receptor set was obtained from a man in his late teens or twenties in good health.

In DNA, the CDR3 is TGCGCCAGCAGCCCTGGGGTAAAGGCCGAGCAGTACTTC. It translates to CASSPGVKAEQYF. J is TRBJ2-7 and V is TRBV4-1; D uncertain. Germline V lookup: CDR1 MGHRA, CDR2 YSYEKL. CDR3 length equals 13 residues. Trimming stripped 4 bases from V and 6 bases from J, with 13 bases between.

This clone has only one observation. V and J are TRBV5-1 and TRBJ2-5; 9 bases agree with TRBD1. The germline V gene has CDR1 SGHRS and CDR2 YFSETQ. V was pared by 4 bases and J by 2 bases, with 6 bases of the junction left unmatched. The CDR3 length is 15 residues. In nucleotides, the CDR3 is TGCGCCAGCAGCATACAGGGGGCCCCTCAAGAGACCCAGTACTTC. Encoded protein: CASSIQGAPQETQYF.

A single count supports this clone. The chain joins TRBV30 to TRBJ1-2; no reliable D call. V lost 2 bases and J lost 0, with 16 bases in between. CDR1 and CDR2 from the germline V gene are GTSNPN and SVGIG (reference sequence). The CDR3 is 16 amino acids. The CDR3 DNA sequence: TGTGCCTGGAGTATGCCAGCCGGCCCGCCTAACTATGGCTACACCTTC. This encodes CAWSMPAGPPNYGYTF.

The V gene is TRBV4-3, the J gene TRBJ1-2; the D gene is possibly TRBD1 (5 bases). Germline V gene sequence: CDR1 LGHNA, CDR2 YSLEER. Trimming removed 4 bases at V and 0 bases at J, with 9 bases between. The CDR3 consists of 14 residues. CDR3 DNA sequence: TGCGCCAGCAGCCCGGAGGGGACTAACTATGGCTACACCTTC. Its translation: CASSPEGTNYGYTF.

The chain links TRBV5-6 to TRBJ2-1; TRBD1 matches 8 bases. Germline trimming cut 4 bases from V and 6 bases from J; bases unmatched to any gene: 3. There are 13 residues in the CDR3. From germline, CDR1 is SGHDT and CDR2 YYEEEE. In DNA, the CDR3 is TGTGCCAGCAGCCCAGACAGGGGCAATGAGCAGTTCTTC. It yields the protein CASSPDRGNEQFF.

The gene calls are TRBV25-1 and TRBJ2-7; the D is unclear. Germline V gives CDR1 MGHDK, CDR2 SYGVNS. The CDR3 spans 11 residues. Trimming removed 4 bases at V and 3 bases at J, with 4 bases between. CDR3 sequence: CASSAIYEQYF. Written as DNA, the CDR3 is TGTGCCAGCAGTGCGATCTACGAGCAGTACTTC.

The chain employs TRBV4-3 and TRBJ1-2; 11 bases are a match to TRBD1. Unmatched junction bases numbered 6, after V lost 1 base and J lost 5 bases. From germline, CDR1 is LGHNA and CDR2 YSLEER. This CDR3 has 16 residues. CDR3 sequence: CASSQGTGTGGYGYTF. CDR3 in DNA: TGCGCCAGCAGCCAAGGGACCGGGACAGGGGGTTATGGCTACACCTTC.

The J gene is TRBJ2-5, the V gene TRBV6-6; 7 nucleotides agree with TRBD2. The CDR3 is 15 amino acids. Germline lookup yields CDR1 MNHNY and CDR2 SVGAGI (reference sequence). V lost 0 bases to trimming and J lost 5 bases; unmatched junction nucleotides: 6. The CDR3 coding sequence is TGTGCCAGCAGTTACTCGCTTGGAGCGGGGGAGACCCAGTACTTC. Translated: CASSYSLGAGETQYF.

V is TRBV11-2 and J is TRBJ2-2, with 9 nucleotides matching TRBD2. This CDR3 is built from 16 residues. The trim removed 1 base at V and 5 bases at J, leaving 5 bases unmatched. CDR1 and CDR2 from the germline V gene are SGHAT and FQNNGV. CDR3 region: CASSLGAGGPTGELFF. CDR3 DNA: TGTGCCAGCAGCTTAGGGGCGGGAGGGCCTACCGGGGAGCTGTTTTTT.

The chain recombines TRBV6-5 with TRBJ2-6; D gene uncertain. Germline CDR1 reads MNHEY; CDR2 reads SVGAGI. The CDR3 length is 15 residues. V lost 0 bases and J lost 2, with 5 bases in between. The CDR3 coding sequence is TGTGCCAGCAGTTACTCGATAACTGGGGCCAACGTCCTGACTTTC. It translates to CASSYSITGANVLTF.

The chain uses TRBV5-6 and TRBJ2-7, with no clear D. The CDR3 loop spans 14 amino acids. Looked up from germline, CDR1 is SGHDT and CDR2 is YYEEEE. With 0 bases removed from V and 5 bases from J, the gap between germline ends came to 12 bases. The CDR3 region is CASSLEGRPNEQYF. CDR3 in DNA: TGTGCCAGCAGCTTGGAAGGCAGACCAAACGAGCAGTACTTC.

The gene calls are TRBV27 and TRBJ1-2; D might be TRBD1 (5 bases). The CDR3 loop spans 13 amino acids. From germline, CDR1 is MNHEY and CDR2 SMNVEV (reference sequence). Deletions cut 4 bases from V and 4 bases from J, with 10 bases between. Here the CDR3 DNA reads TGTGCCAGCAGTTGGGGACCAACCTATGGCTACACCTTC. Protein: CASSWGPTYGYTF.

The J gene is TRBJ1-5, the V gene TRBV7-9; perhaps TRBD1 as D (6 bases). The CDR3 is made up of 14 amino acids. Per the germline V gene, CDR1 is SEHNR and CDR2 is FQNEAQ (reference sequence). Trimming shortened V by 4 bases and J by 0 bases, and 7 bases separated the two germline ends. CDR3 nucleotide sequence: TGTGCCAGCAGCTCGGACAGTAGCAATCAGCCCCAGCATTTT. It encodes CASSSDSSNQPQHF.

CDR3 nucleotides: TGCAGCGTTTTTGGGGGTGGAAACACCATATATTTT. Amino acids: CSVFGGGNTIYF. The chain has TRBV29-1 and TRBJ1-3; D might be TRBD1 (5 bases). This CDR3 is built from 12 residues. V lost 5 bases, J lost 3 bases, and 8 bases lay in between. Germline V gives CDR1 SQVTM, CDR2 ANQGSEA.

J is TRBJ1-5 and V is TRBV4-1, with 12 positions matching TRBD1. The junction had 8 bases not matched to a gene; V was cut back by 1 base and J by 7 bases. CDR1 MGHRA and CDR2 YSYEKL come from the germline V gene. The CDR3 runs 17 residues. The CDR3 region is CASSQAGQGAIWQPQHF. The CDR3 coding sequence is TGCGCCAGCAGCCAAGCGGGACAGGGGGCAATTTGGCAGCCCCAGCATTTT.

This clone was recorded only once. The chain employs TRBV27 and TRBJ2-7; perhaps TRBD1 as D (6 bases). The CDR3 totals 15 residues. V shed 7 bases and J shed 0 bases, with 16 bases lying between them. Germline assignment: CDR1 MNHEY and CDR2 SMNVEV (reference sequence). In nucleotides, the CDR3 is TGTGCCAGCACCCCATCTTGGACAGCCTCCTACGAGCAGTACTTC. Translated, it gives CASTPSWTASYEQYF.

This clone was recorded only once. This rearrangement joins TRBV18 to TRBJ2-3, with TRBD2 identical over 7 bases. CDR3 length: 18 residues. Trimming cost V 3 bases and J 2 bases; bases outside gene matches: 14. Germline CDR1 and CDR2: KGHSH and LQKENI. CDR3 sequence reads: CASSPLASGVDHTDTQYF. CDR3 bases: TGTGCCAGCTCACCCCTGGCGAGCGGGGTCGATCACACAGATACGCAGTATTTT. Combining the CDR3 with reference TRBV18 and TRBJ2-3 gives the whole variable domain NAGVMQNPRHLVRRRGQEARLRCSPMKGHSHVYWYRQLPEEGLKFMVYLQKENIIDESGMPKERFSAEFPKEGPSILRIQQVVRGDSAAYFCASSPLASGVDHTDTQYFGPGTRLTVL.

The chain couples TRBV2 to TRBJ2-1; 12 nucleotides line up with TRBD2. After removal of 7 bases from V and 5 bases from J, the junction contained 3 bases not matched to a gene. CDR1 and CDR2 (germline): SNHLY, FYNNEI. The CDR3 is made up of 14 amino acids. CDR3 sequence (DNA): TGTGCCAGCAATGGACTAGCGGGGCACAATGAGCAGTTCTTC. Protein product: CASNGLAGHNEQFF.

The chain recombines TRBV29-1 with TRBJ1-3; TRBD1 matches at 7 bases. The germline gives CDR1 SQVTM, CDR2 ANQGSEA. CDR3 length: 16 amino acids. V was clipped by 1 base and J by 1 base; unmatched bases: 7. CDR3 nucleotides: TGCAGCGTTGAAGGCCTGAAGGGGGCTTCTGGAAACACCATATATTTT. It yields the protein CSVEGLKGASGNTIYF.

In nucleotides, the CDR3 is TGTGCCAGCAGCTTAGCCCCCGGATTTGAAGCTTTCTTT. Translation: CASSLAPGFEAFF. The genes are TRBV7-6 and TRBJ1-1; D gene unclear. CDR3 size: 13 residues. V lost 0 bases and J lost 7, with 9 bases in between. Germline V gene lookup returns CDR1 SGHVS and CDR2 FNYEAQ.

The rearrangement links TRBV2 to TRBJ1-4; D is ambiguous. Per germline, CDR1 SNHLY and CDR2 FYNNEI. The length of the CDR3 is 14 residues. V lost 8 bases to trimming and J lost 0 bases, with 10 bases between them. This CDR3 is CASRQVATNEKLFF. CDR3 in DNA: TGTGCCAGCCGCCAGGTCGCAACTAATGAAAAACTGTTTTTT.